This passage covers 32 T cell receptor beta chains from one sample sequenced in a study of kidney transplant recipient with SARS-CoV-2 infection (dated by TCRdb to the early 2020s). TCRdb records Illumina MiSeq as the sequencer. TCRdb cleaned the public reads at Q25 with fastp, built clones with MiXCR and kept in-frame beta chains. Rows merge per CDR3 protein into single entries with the most common DNA and genes. In all, the sample holds under 250,000 distinct CDR3 sequences, and under 35% of those were seen once. Together, the top ten hold around 6.8% of the sample. This sample's time point label indicates: pre-pandemic baseline sample and day 111 after first positive SARS-CoV-2 test. Specimen: a blood sample, collected at baseline and on day 111 from a kidney transplant recipient. The receptors originated from a young adult male patient who had COVID-19 and was a kidney transplant recipient. After a transplant, not all T cells may be the patient's own; some may come from the graft donor.

As concerns this clonotype: A junction end diverges from the germline sequence, so it may reflect a read error. V and J are TRBV3-1 and TRBJ2-5; D call uncertain. This CDR3 has 17 amino acids. The V gene's germline CDR1 is LGHDT and CDR2 YNNKEL (reference sequence). CDR3 region: CANSVTDPISFSETQYF. The CDR3 nucleotides are TGTGCCAACAGCGTCACCGATCCCATTTCTTTCTCTGAGACCCAGTACTTC.

For this clonotype: One base away lies a much larger clone, so this may be a sequencing read error. This rearrangement joins TRBV7-9 to TRBJ2-2; D is undetermined. This CDR3 region has 14 residues. V shed 5 bases and J shed 6 bases, with 13 bases lying between them. The V gene's germline CDR1 is SEHNR and CDR2 FQNEAQ (reference sequence). The CDR3 reads CASSNYGSAGELFF. The CDR3 DNA is TGTGCCAGCAGCAACTACGGGTCGGCCGGGGAGCTGTTTTTT.

V is TRBV9 and J is TRBJ2-1; TRBD2 matches 11 bases. V shed 4 bases, J shed 8 bases, and the junction held 14 bases outside the gene matches. The CDR3 length is 17 residues. Per the germline V gene, CDR1 is SGDLS and CDR2 is YYNGEE. CDR3 protein: CASSPQIEASGGYEQFF. CDR3 coding DNA: TGTGCCAGCAGCCCCCAAATAGAGGCTAGCGGGGGGTATGAGCAGTTCTTC.

This clonotype has a single count. The junction does not match germline at one end; this may be a read error. This chain links TRBV2 with TRBJ2-7, with 10 bases lining up with TRBD1. The CDR3 sequence is 14 residues long. CDR1 and CDR2 from the germline V gene are SNHLY and FYNNEI. CDR3: CAGSDGQGVYEQYF. CDR3 bases: TGTGCCGGCAGTGATGGACAGGGGGTCTACGAGCAGTACTTC.

Points on this clonotype: This may be a read error: a much more frequent sequence differs by one nucleotide. The chain links TRBV9 to TRBJ1-2; D possibly corresponds to TRBD1 (5 bases). Looked up from germline, CDR1 is SGDLS and CDR2 is YYNGEE. The CDR3 covers 12 residues. Trimming stripped 0 bases from V and 8 bases from J, with 8 bases between. In nucleotides, the CDR3 is TGTGCCAGCAGCGTAGCTAGGGGCGGCTACACCTTC. This codes for CASSVARGGYTF. Full variable domain (rest looked up from reference TRBV9 and TRBJ1-2): DSGVTQTPKHLITATGQRVTLRCSPRSGDLSVYWYQQSLDQGLQFLIQYYNGEERAKGNILERFSAQQFPDLHSELNLSSLELGDSALYFCASSVARGGYTFGSGTRLTVV.

There are many counts of this clonotype. V gene TRBV13 combines with J gene TRBJ2-5; 7 bases map to TRBD2. There are 18 residues in the CDR3. J lost 5 bases, V lost 5 bases, and 20 bases had no gene match. Per germline, CDR1 PRHDT and CDR2 FYEKMQ (reference sequence). The CDR3 DNA follows: TGTGCCAGCAGCCCTGGGGACCGGGGGGATGTTATGCTGGAGACCCAGTACTTC. It specifies CASSPGDRGDVMLETQYF.

CDR3 coding DNA: TGTGCCAGCAGCTTAAGGAGCTCCTACAATGAGCAGTTCTTC. Protein: CASSLRSSYNEQFF. The J gene is TRBJ2-1, the V gene TRBV7-6; D remains ambiguous. V lost 2 bases and J 0 bases, leaving 5 bases between the germline ends. Germline-derived CDR1 and CDR2 are SGHVS and FNYEAQ. The CDR3 is 14 residues long.

This clonotype was recorded many times. The V gene is TRBV6-2 or TRBV6-3, the J gene TRBJ2-7, with D unclear. Germline V gene data show CDR1 as MNHEY and CDR2 as SVGEGT. Trimming stripped 0 bases from V and 7 bases from J, with 13 bases between. The CDR3 has 14 residues. CDR3 region: CASSYSTPLREQYF. In DNA form, the CDR3 reads TGTGCCAGCAGTTACTCTACCCCCCTTCGAGAGCAGTACTTC.

This clonotype came up a few times. The chain links TRBV6-5 to TRBJ2-3; the D gene is possibly TRBD2 (6 bases). Germline CDR1 MNHEY, CDR2 SVGAGI. The CDR3 totals 15 residues. The ends were cut back, 5 bases at V and 2 bases at J, with 14 bases in the middle. The CDR3 DNA reads as TGTGCCAGCAGTCTACCGCGACTAGTCACAGATACGCAGTATTTT. Amino acid sequence: CASSLPRLVTDTQYF.

In its sample, this clonotype was seen a few times. This chain connects TRBV28 to TRBJ2-1; 12 nucleotides align to TRBD1. V was clipped by 3 bases and J by 6 bases; unmatched bases: 3. This CDR3 has 15 amino acids. Germline CDR1 MDHEN, CDR2 SYDVKM. CDR3 DNA: TGTGCCAGCAGTTTTTCGGGACAGGGGGCCAATGAGCAGTTCTTC. Protein: CASSFSGQGANEQFF.

This clonotype has only a few counts. J is TRBJ2-5 and V is TRBV2; 7 nucleotides align to TRBD2. V lost 7 bases and J lost 4; bases outside the gene matches: 6. The CDR3 is made up of 13 amino acids. Per the germline V gene, CDR1 is SNHLY and CDR2 is FYNNEI. The CDR3 loop reads CASTRGGVETQYF. The CDR3 DNA reads TGTGCCAGCACCCGGGGAGGGGTAGAGACCCAGTACTTC.

This clonotype was picked up many times. V and J are TRBV9 and TRBJ1-5, with D tentatively TRBD1 (5 bases). The CDR3 sequence is 15 residues long. V was trimmed by 3 bases and J by 1 base, leaving 11 bases between them. Germline V gene data show CDR1 as SGDLS and CDR2 as YYNGEE. CDR3 sequence (DNA): TGTGCCAGCAGCGCCGGGGGGGGAAGCAATCAGCCCCAGCATTTT. Its protein is CASSAGGGSNQPQHF.

This clonotype was observed a single time. With a much larger clone just one base away, this may be a read error. V is TRBV29-1 and J is TRBJ2-7, with TRBD2 matching over 10 bases. This CDR3 spans 14 amino acids. Germline V gene data show CDR1 as SQVTM and CDR2 as ANQGSEA. CDR3 region: CSVEGLAGASERYF. The CDR3 nucleotides are TGCAGCGTTGAAGGGCTAGCGGGAGCGAGCGAGCGGTACTTC.

For this clonotype: The germline gene is not matched at one end of the junction; a read error may be the cause. V and J are TRBV10-3 and TRBJ2-1; TRBD2 aligns across 13 bases. This CDR3 has 16 residues. The germline CDR1 and CDR2 sequences are ENHRY and SYGVKD. In DNA, the CDR3 is TGTGCCATCGGTGGGGGACTAGCGGGAACATACAATGAGCAGTTCTTT. This translates into CAIGGGLAGTYNEQFF.

This clonotype was counted ten times or more. This chain links TRBV21-1 with TRBJ1-5. TRBV21-1 is a recognized pseudogene. This CDR3 contains 9 residues. For the CDR3, the DNA is TGTGCCAGCATCCAGCCCCAGCATTTT. The encoded protein is CASIQPQHF.

This clonotype was seen ten or more times. V is TRBV6-6 and J is TRBJ2-3; D gene ambiguous. Germline CDR1 is MNHNY and CDR2 is SVGAGI (reference sequence). CDR3 size: 14 residues. Trimming took off 2 bases at V and 3 bases at J, with 9 bases between the two ends. CDR3 bases: TGTGCCAGCAGTTACGCGGACCAGACAGATACGCAGTATTTT. It translates to CASSYADQTDTQYF.

The gene calls are TRBV2 and TRBJ2-1; 10 bases are a match to TRBD2. Germline CDR1 SNHLY, CDR2 FYNNEI. The junction had 5 bases not matched to a gene; V was cut back by 7 bases and J by 8 bases. This CDR3 region has 13 residues. The chain's CDR3 is CASNSGGEDEQFF. The CDR3 DNA is TGTGCCAGCAACAGCGGGGGGGAGGATGAGCAGTTCTTC.

This clonotype was seen ten or more times. The gene calls are TRBV7-9 and TRBJ2-7, with TRBD1 matching over 9 bases. V was clipped by 5 bases and J by 5 bases; unmatched bases: 4. CDR1 is SEHNR, CDR2 FQNEAQ, per germline (reference sequence). CDR3 size: 13 residues. Here the CDR3 DNA reads TGTGCCAGCAGCAACAGGGGGCGGAACGAGCAGTACTTC. It is translated as CASSNRGRNEQYF.

This clonotype has at least ten counts. V gene TRBV28 combines with J gene TRBJ2-7; 7 nucleotides agree with TRBD1. From germline, CDR1 is MDHEN and CDR2 SYDVKM. The CDR3 runs 14 residues. The V and J ends lost 3 bases and 7 bases, in that order; junction bases with no gene match: 9. CDR3 residues: CASSLIQGREEQYF. The CDR3 DNA sequence: TGTGCCAGCAGTTTGATACAGGGGAGAGAGGAGCAGTACTTC.

This clonotype showed up many times. CDR3 in DNA: TGTGGCACCCATGGCAGGATAACACAAAGTCGGGCCAACGTCCTGACTTTC. It is translated as CGTHGRITQSRANVLTF. The chain recombines TRBV8-2 with TRBJ2-6; the table names TRBD2, a call not compared with the DNA. TRBV8-2 is termed a pseudogene. This CDR3 comprises 17 residues.

This clonotype came up many times. This sequence joins TRBV6-9 and TRBJ1-2; D call uncertain. The germline CDR1 and CDR2 sequences are MNHGY and SVAAGI. Trimming pared 5 bases from V and 4 bases from J, leaving 23 bases between. CDR3 length: 17 amino acids. The CDR3 DNA follows: TGTGCCAGCAGTATGTATAAGCCTTACGGAAAGACCTATGGCTACACCTTC. This encodes CASSMYKPYGKTYGYTF.

Points on this clonotype: This may come from a read error, since a much larger clone is one base off. The J gene is TRBJ1-1, the V gene TRBV7-8; TRBD1 matches 7 bases. The CDR3 spans 13 residues. Germline CDR1 reads SGHVS; CDR2 reads FQNEAQ. CDR3 in DNA: TGTACCAGCAGCTTAGGTCAGGGGGAGAAAGCTTTCTTT. It encodes CTSSLGQGEKAFF.

As regards this clonotype: A much more abundant neighbour one base away suggests this may be a read error. The genes are TRBV19 and TRBJ1-2; possibly TRBD1 for D (5 bases). Trimming removed 5 bases from V and 4 bases from J, with 23 bases in between. The CDR3 is 17 amino acids. Germline CDR1 LNHDA, CDR2 SQIVND (reference sequence). CDR3 nucleotide sequence: TGTGCCAGTAGTGAGCTCTGGACAAATCGAAGGACCTATGGCTACACCTTC. Translated, it gives CASSELWTNRRTYGYTF. Together with reference TRBV19 and TRBJ1-2, the CDR3 gives the full variable domain: DGGITQSPKYLFRKEGQNVTLSCEQNLNHDAMYWYRQDPGQGLRLIYYSQIVNDFQKGDIAEGYSVSREKKESFPLTVTSAQKNPTAFYLCASSELWTNRRTYGYTFGSGTRLTVV.

In regard to this clonotype: A much larger clonotype is one base distant, so this may be a read error. The V gene is TRBV4-1, the J gene TRBJ2-7, with TRBD1 matching 9 bases. The CDR3 is made up of 13 amino acids. Germline CDR1 is MGHRA and CDR2 is YSYEKL. CDR3 sequence: CAGSQGQGTEQYF. Here the CDR3 DNA reads TGCGCCGGCAGCCAGGGACAGGGAACCGAGCAGTACTTC.

As concerns this clonotype: A much larger clone sits a single nucleotide away, making a read error possible. The chain recombines TRBV24-1 with TRBJ2-7, with D perhaps given as TRBD1 or TRBD2 (5 bases each). The CDR3 loop spans 15 amino acids. V shed 4 bases and J shed 3 bases, with 15 bases lying between them. Germline V gene data show CDR1 as KGHDR and CDR2 as SFDVKD. Here the CDR3 reads CATSDGAGSDYEQYF. CDR3 nucleotides: TGTGCCACCAGTGACGGGGCAGGGTCCGACTACGAGCAGTACTTC.

Comment on this clonotype: A single base separates this from a much larger clone, so it may be a read error. This chain joins TRBV7-9 and TRBJ2-7, with a possible D match to TRBD1 (5 bases). V was trimmed by 4 bases and J by 2 bases, leaving 18 bases between them. This CDR3 is built from 16 residues. The germline CDR1 and CDR2 sequences are SEHNR and FQNEAQ (reference sequence). CDR3 in amino acids: CASSSSPRQPTYEQYF. CDR3 in DNA: TGTGCCAGCAGCTCCAGTCCGAGACAGCCAACCTACGAGCAGTACTTC.

This clonotype was observed a few times. The rearrangement joins TRBV21-1 to TRBJ2-5; TRBD1 reflects the table's D call only, with no check against the DNA. TRBV21-1 is labeled a pseudogene. The CDR3 has 15 residues. The CDR3 nucleotides read TGTGCCAGCAGCAATAGACAGAAAAATGAAGAGACCCAGTACTTC. Translation: CASSNRQKNEETQYF.

Comment on this clonotype: A read error is possible here, since a much larger clone lies one base away. The CDR3 does not end in the conserved phenylalanine or tryptophan, so this is likely a read error. V and J are TRBV20-1 and TRBJ2-1, with 9 positions matching TRBD1. The J call may be wrong; the DNA end is better matched by TRBJ2-7. The CDR3 runs to 16 residues. Germline CDR1 reads DFQATT; CDR2 reads SNEGSKA (reference sequence). The CDR3 protein is CSARTGGTGSGYEQYL. For the CDR3, the DNA is TGCAGTGCTAGAACGGGTGGGACAGGGAGTGGATACGAGCAGTACCTC.

The gene calls are TRBV12-3 or TRBV12-4 and TRBJ2-1; D perhaps matches TRBD2 (7 bases). The CDR3 has 15 residues. V was cut by 2 bases and J by 5 bases, with 13 bases left in between. The CDR3 sequence is CASSLRGGGDNEQFF. The CDR3 DNA reads as TGTGCCAGCAGTTTAAGGGGGGGGGGAGACAATGAGCAGTTCTTC.

Points on this clonotype: This may come from a read error, since a much larger clone is one base off. The chain joins TRBV6-2 or TRBV6-3 to TRBJ2-4, with D uncertain. The CDR3 has 13 amino acids. Germline V gene data show CDR1 as MNHEY and CDR2 as SVGEGT. This CDR3 reads CASSYGAKNIRYF. The CDR3 DNA sequence: TGTGCCAGCAGTTACGGAGCCAAAAACATTCGGTACTTC.

This clonotype has at least ten counts. The gene calls are TRBV12-5 and TRBJ1-2; a possible D gene is TRBD1 (5 bases). V gave up 5 bases and J gave up 4 bases, with 23 bases separating them. This CDR3 region has 17 residues. Germline V gene lookup returns CDR1 LGHNT and CDR2 FRNRAP. The CDR3 nucleotides read TGTGCTAGTGGTAAGACAGATTTGCAGGGAAAGACCTATGGCTACACCTTC. Translated, it gives CASGKTDLQGKTYGYTF.

This clonotype was seen ten or more times. The rearrangement joins TRBV5-1 to TRBJ1-4, with 9 bases that match TRBD1. CDR1 is SGHRS, CDR2 YFSETQ, per germline. This CDR3 has 17 amino acids. Trimming at V came to 4 bases and at J to 1 base, leaving 8 bases not matched to a gene. The CDR3 is CASSKLPGQGTNEKLFF. In nucleotides, the CDR3 is TGCGCCAGCAGCAAACTCCCGGGACAGGGAACTAATGAAAAACTGTTTTTT.